The TCR beta chain described here comes from a study of long-term antiretroviral therapy in people with HIV. Study results and limitations: Collection of the blood took place between about 2003 and 2017. The ART regimens in use then may have been less effective than current ones.

Every sample had 1-10 million cryopreserved PBMC in it before DNA extraction. In germline, CDR1 is LNHNV, CDR2 YYDKDF (reference sequence). The trim removed 5 bases at V and 6 bases at J, leaving 9 bases unmatched. This CDR3 is built from 16 residues. In this sample, this clone turned up once. Its matching antigen is unknown. Version v3.0 of the immunoSEQ assay ran at survey level. A per-sample goal of roughly 40,000-50,000 T-cell genomes was targeted by sequencing. Profiled with immunoSEQ multiplex PCR; TCRdb holds only in-frame clones, not every one. The sample contains tens of thousands of clones, more than 85% of which appear only once.

The chain combines TRBV15 with TRBJ2-1; 11 nucleotides align to TRBD2. The sequencing here drew on unsorted PBMCs, taken 5.3 years after starting antiretroviral therapy. The sequence came from a man between 45 and 60 years old with HIV. CDR3 amino acids: CATSAQTSGGPNEQFF. CDR3 nucleotide sequence: TGTGCCACCAGCGCGCAAACTAGCGGGGGTCCCAATGAGCAGTTCTTC.